This T cell receptor (beta chain) was retrieved from a study of T cell responses to AZD1222 COVID-19 vaccine. Findings and limits, study-wide: Nearly half of spike-specific TCRs reportedly target unmutated variant regions. Along spike, vaccine-associated CD4 TCRs were found throughout, with dominance at 160-218 and 743-854.

The CDR3 is 20 amino acids. Germline V gene lookup returns CDR1 SGHTA and CDR2 FQGTGA. The V segment lost 2 bases and the J segment 7 bases; nucleotides outside the gene matches: 18. This table comes from immunoSEQ multiplex PCR, and its TCRdb copy is limited to in-frame clones, with some not included. In the table there are some 120,000 clones, around 90% of which are singletons. Comments on this clone: Antigen specificity is unknown.

J is TRBJ2-3 and V is TRBV7-3; the match to TRBD2 covers 13 bases. Sequenced material: peripheral blood, taken on day 0 of AZD1222 vaccination. The sequence was obtained from an adult in good health. The CDR3 is CASSLRHHNLLAGGRNTQYF. In DNA, the CDR3 is TGTGCCAGCAGCTTACGACACCACAATTTACTAGCGGGGGGGCGTAATACGCAGTATTTT.